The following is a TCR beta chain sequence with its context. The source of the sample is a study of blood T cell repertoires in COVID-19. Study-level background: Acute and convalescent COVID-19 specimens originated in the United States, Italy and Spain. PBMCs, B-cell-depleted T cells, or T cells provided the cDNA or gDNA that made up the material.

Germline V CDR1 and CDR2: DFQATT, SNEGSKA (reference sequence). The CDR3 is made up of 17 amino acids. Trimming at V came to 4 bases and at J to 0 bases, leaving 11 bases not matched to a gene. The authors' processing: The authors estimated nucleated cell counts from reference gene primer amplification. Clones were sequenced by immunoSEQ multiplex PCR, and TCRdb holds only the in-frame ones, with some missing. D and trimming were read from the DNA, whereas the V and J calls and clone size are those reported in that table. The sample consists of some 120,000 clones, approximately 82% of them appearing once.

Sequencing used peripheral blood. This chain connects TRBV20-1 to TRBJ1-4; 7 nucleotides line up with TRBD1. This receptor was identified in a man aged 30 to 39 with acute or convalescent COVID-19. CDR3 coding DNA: TGCAGTGCTATTGAGGGGGCGTCCGGGGCAACTAATGAAAAACTGTTTTTT. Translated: CSAIEGASGATNEKLFF.